A single sample is the source of the 27 T cell receptor beta chains below, sequenced in a study of cytomegalovirus exposure and HLA in healthy donors. PCR primers comprised 60 Vbeta and 13 Jbeta primers. Assay used: immunoSEQ multiplex PCR; TCRdb lists only in-frame clones, some missing. The data hold 200,000 or so clones, with approximately 80% observed a single time. Specimen: PBMCs. These TCRs come from a boy under 10 years old in good health and CMV-seronegative.

As concerns this clone: The same CDR3 arises from other DNA sequences in this sample as well. The chain links TRBV7-2 to TRBJ2-5; TRBD2 matches at 12 bases. CDR1 is SGHTA, CDR2 FQGNSA, per germline. Trimming at V came to 6 bases and at J to 2 bases, leaving 1 base not matched to a gene. The CDR3 totals 14 residues. The CDR3 loop reads CASRLAGGQETQYF. The CDR3 DNA reads TGTGCCAGCAGGCTAGCGGGGGGGCAAGAGACCCAGTACTTC. Variable domain in full (rest from reference TRBV7-2 and TRBJ2-5): GAGVSQSPSNKVTEKGKDVELRCDPISGHTALYWYRQSLGQGLEFLIYFQGNSAPDKSGLPSDRFSAERTGGSVSTLTIQRTQQEDSAVYLCASRLAGGQETQYFGPGTRLLVL.

The V and J genes are TRBV19 and TRBJ1-1; 8 nucleotides line up with TRBD1. The J segment lost 11 bases and the V segment lost 5 bases, leaving 13 bases of the junction unmatched. Germline V gives CDR1 LNHDA, CDR2 SQIVND (reference sequence). The CDR3 length is 14 residues. The CDR3, as DNA: TGTGCCAGTAGTTGGGCAACGGACAGGGATTGGGCTTTCTTT. This encodes CASSWATDRDWAFF.

This clone was observed a handful of times. J is TRBJ1-1 and V is TRBV19; possibly TRBD1 for D (5 bases). This CDR3 is 14 amino acids long. V was clipped by 0 bases and J by 9 bases, with 14 bases between them. CDR1 is LNHDA, CDR2 SQIVND, per germline (reference sequence). For the CDR3, the DNA is TGTGCCAGTAGTATAGATCTCGGAGGGACTAAAGCTTTCTTT. Its translation: CASSIDLGGTKAFF.

The V and J genes are TRBV7-9 and TRBJ2-7; D is possibly TRBD2 (5 bases). The CDR3 is 12 residues long. The V gene's germline CDR1 is SEHNR and CDR2 FQNEAQ (reference sequence). Deletions cut 9 bases from V and 3 bases from J, with 12 bases between. The CDR3 is CASRGKNYEQYF. The DNA for the CDR3 is TGTGCCAGTAGAGGGAAGAACTACGAGCAGTACTTC.

The chain couples TRBV13 to TRBJ2-3; 8 positions agree with TRBD2. In germline, CDR1 is PRHDT, CDR2 FYEKMQ (reference sequence). Trimming at V came to 7 bases and at J to 5 bases, leaving 8 bases not matched to a gene. The CDR3 covers 14 residues. This chain's CDR3 is CASTLAGGRDTQYF. For the CDR3, the DNA is TGTGCCAGCACCTTGGCGGGGGGCAGAGATACGCAGTATTTT.

The chain carries TRBV6-5 and TRBJ2-7; perhaps TRBD2 as D (7 bases). Deletions cut 6 bases from V and 2 bases from J, with 17 bases between. Looked up from germline, CDR1 is MNHEY and CDR2 is SVGAGI. The CDR3 is 15 residues long. The CDR3 nucleotides are TGTGCCAGCAGCCTAGGGGGGGGCCAAACCTACGAGCAGTACTTC. Amino acids: CASSLGGGQTYEQYF.

The genes are TRBV28 and TRBJ2-3, with TRBD2 identical over 8 bases. The CDR3 consists of 16 residues. Germline CDR1 reads MDHEN; CDR2 reads SYDVKM. The V gene end was trimmed by 2 bases and the J gene end by 4 bases; junction bases not matched to a gene: 8. Written as DNA, the CDR3 is TGTGCCAGCAGTTTAGGGCTAGCGGGCGGGTCAGATACGCAGTATTTT. This codes for CASSLGLAGGSDTQYF.

The CDR3: CASSLASGGFNEQFF. The CDR3 DNA reads as TGCGCCAGCAGCTTGGCTAGCGGGGGGTTTAATGAGCAGTTCTTC. The chain couples TRBV5-1 to TRBJ2-1; 11 bases are shared with TRBD2. This CDR3 region has 15 residues. Germline V CDR1 and CDR2: SGHRS, YFSETQ. J lost 7 bases, V lost 0 bases, and 3 bases had no gene match.

The genes are TRBV7-2 and TRBJ2-1, with 8 bases identical to TRBD2. Germline V gene lookup returns CDR1 SGHTA and CDR2 FQGNSA. This CDR3 spans 15 amino acids. V trimming: 0 bases; J trimming: 7 bases; junction bases outside the gene matches: 5. The CDR3 DNA reads as TGTGCCAGCAGCTTAGCGCTGGGACTAGGGAATGAGCAGTTCTTC. It codes for CASSLALGLGNEQFF. Complete variable domain (other parts from reference TRBV7-2 and TRBJ2-1): GAGVSQSPSNKVTEKGKDVELRCDPISGHTALYWYRQSLGQGLEFLIYFQGNSAPDKSGLPSDRFSAERTGGSVSTLTIQRTQQEDSAVYLCASSLALGLGNEQFFGPGTRLTVL.

V gene TRBV4-3 combines with J gene TRBJ2-3, with a tentative D call TRBD2 (5 bases). The V end lost 3 bases, the J end lost 6 bases, and 13 bases lay between the germline ends. The CDR3 runs to 14 residues. Germline CDR1 is LGHNA and CDR2 is YSLEER. CDR3 coding DNA: TGCGCCAGCAGCCACCAAGGGCGGAGGGATACGCAGTATTTT. It encodes CASSHQGRRDTQYF.

The chain carries TRBV23-1 and TRBJ1-2, with D perhaps TRBD1 (6 bases). TRBV23-1 is an ORF, and what it does is uncertain. Trimming shortened V by 2 bases and J by 3 bases, and 16 bases separated the two germline ends. The CDR3 covers 16 residues. This CDR3 is CASSQRAGGMDYGYTF. The CDR3 DNA is TGCGCCAGCAGTCAACGGGCGGGGGGCATGGACTATGGCTACACCTTC.

The chain links TRBV2 to TRBJ1-3; D call uncertain. Per the germline V gene, CDR1 is SNHLY and CDR2 is FYNNEI. The CDR3 is made up of 14 amino acids. V was pared by 6 bases and J by 6 bases, with 15 bases between. This CDR3 reads CASRVEIYENTIYF. Here the CDR3 DNA reads TGTGCCAGCAGGGTGGAGATTTACGAAAACACCATATATTTT.

The chain uses TRBV14 and TRBJ1-2; D perhaps matches TRBD1 (6 bases). CDR3 length: 13 amino acids. Trimming cost V 4 bases and J 11 bases, with 17 bases left between them. The germline V gene has CDR1 SGHDN and CDR2 FVKESK. The CDR3 spells CASSLAASTGYTF. For the CDR3, the DNA is TGTGCCAGCAGCCTCGCGGCCTCGACAGGATACACCTTC.

The chain combines TRBV7-2 with TRBJ1-2; 7 bases are a match to TRBD1. Germline V gives CDR1 SGHTA, CDR2 FQGNSA. The trim removed 3 bases at V and 5 bases at J, leaving 6 bases unmatched. This CDR3 spans 14 amino acids. CDR3 residues: CASSFPHRGYGYTF. The CDR3 DNA reads as TGTGCCAGCAGCTTCCCCCACAGGGGTTATGGCTACACCTTC.

The V call is TRBV6-6, the J call TRBJ2-4, with 12 bases identical to TRBD2. Per germline, CDR1 MNHNY and CDR2 SVGAGI (reference sequence). The CDR3 has 16 amino acids. Trimming removed 3 bases from V and 7 bases from J; junction bases left unmatched: 7. CDR3 in DNA: TGTGCCAGCAGTTATCTAGCGGGGGGGCAGCGTAACATTCAGTACTTC. Amino acids: CASSYLAGGQRNIQYF.

This chain links TRBV4-1 with TRBJ1-2; D gene ambiguous. V was trimmed by 4 bases and J by 8 bases, leaving 17 bases between them. This CDR3 contains 14 residues. In germline, CDR1 is MGHRA, CDR2 YSYEKL. DNA of the CDR3: TGCGCCAGCAGCCTCCAGTCGAAGACTTCCGGCTACACCTTC. Translation gives CASSLQSKTSGYTF.

The chain carries TRBV7-8 and TRBJ1-4; a weak D match, TRBD1 (5 bases). The CDR3 is 17 amino acids. Germline CDR1 SGHVS, CDR2 FQNEAQ. Deletions cut 1 base from V and 0 bases from J, with 12 bases between. Here the CDR3 reads CASSLGGRYSTNEKLFF. CDR3 DNA sequence: TGTGCCAGCAGCTTAGGGGGCCGATACTCAACTAATGAAAAACTGTTTTTT.

The chain recombines TRBV5-5 with TRBJ2-7, with 8 positions matching TRBD1. CDR3 length: 14 residues. With 3 bases clipped from V and 3 bases from J, the junction kept 5 bases outside the gene matches. Germline-derived CDR1 and CDR2 are SGHKS and YYEKEE (reference sequence). The CDR3 bases are TGTGCCAGCAGCTGGCGGACAGGGAACTACGAGCAGTACTTC. Translating it yields CASSWRTGNYEQYF.

A single count supports this clone. This chain joins TRBV13 and TRBJ2-1; 7 bases are a match to TRBD1. This CDR3 has 14 amino acids. Trimming removed 5 bases from V and 8 bases from J; junction bases left unmatched: 9. Germline CDR1 is PRHDT and CDR2 is FYEKMQ (reference sequence). The CDR3 region is CASSRTGALDEQFF. The CDR3 DNA sequence: TGTGCCAGCAGCCGCACAGGGGCTTTGGATGAGCAGTTCTTC.

The V and J genes are TRBV5-5 and TRBJ1-5; D is possibly TRBD1 (6 bases). There are 12 residues in the CDR3. V gave up 3 bases and J gave up 7 bases, with 8 bases separating them. The V gene's germline CDR1 is SGHKS and CDR2 YYEKEE (reference sequence). CDR3 loop: CASSSQGQPQHF. In DNA form, the CDR3 reads TGTGCCAGCAGCTCACAGGGCCAGCCCCAGCATTTT.

The rearrangement joins TRBV6-1 to TRBJ1-1; D may be TRBD1 (6 bases). V lost 11 bases and J 1 base, leaving 11 bases between the germline ends. Germline V gene lookup returns CDR1 MNHNS and CDR2 SASEGT. CDR3 length: 12 residues. In DNA form, the CDR3 reads TGTGCCGTGGAGACAGGGAACACTGAAGCTTTCTTT. This sequence encodes CAVETGNTEAFF.

This clone has just a few counts. The J gene is TRBJ1-1, the V gene TRBV12-1. TRBV12-1 constitutes a pseudogene. The CDR3 contains 14 residues. The CDR3 nucleotides read TGTGCCAGAGTTATGCGGGATCTGCCCACTGAAGCTTTCTTT. This encodes CARVMRDLPTEAFF.

This clone was counted a few times. The V call is TRBV6-5, the J call TRBJ2-1, with 8 bases that match TRBD2. V lost 0 bases and J lost 3; bases outside the gene matches: 4. Germline lookup yields CDR1 MNHEY and CDR2 SVGAGI. The CDR3 loop spans 16 amino acids. The CDR3 protein is CASSYSAGVSYNEQFF. The DNA for the CDR3 is TGTGCCAGCAGTTACTCAGCGGGGGTGAGCTACAATGAGCAGTTCTTC.

This sequence joins TRBV9 and TRBJ2-1, with D perhaps TRBD1 (6 bases). V lost 0 bases and J lost 4, with 14 bases in between. The CDR3 loop spans 16 amino acids. From germline, CDR1 is SGDLS and CDR2 YYNGEE. CDR3 sequence: CASSVAQDRIYNEQFF. DNA for the CDR3: TGTGCCAGCAGCGTAGCTCAGGACAGAATATACAATGAGCAGTTCTTC. Using reference TRBV9 and TRBJ2-1 for the parts outside the CDR3, the full variable domain is DSGVTQTPKHLITATGQRVTLRCSPRSGDLSVYWYQQSLDQGLQFLIQYYNGEERAKGNILERFSAQQFPDLHSELNLSSLELGDSALYFCASSVAQDRIYNEQFFGPGTRLTVL.

A remark on this clone: The same CDR3 is also encoded by other DNA sequences in this sample. The chain uses TRBV7-3 and TRBJ2-5; 7 bases are shared with TRBD2. Losses at the gene ends were 0 bases for V and 5 bases for J; bases not matched to a gene: 0. Germline values: CDR1 SGHTA, CDR2 FQGTGA. The CDR3 runs 13 residues. Written as DNA, the CDR3 is TGTGCCAGCAGCTTAACGGGGGGGGAGACCCAGTACTTC. Its protein product is CASSLTGGETQYF.

The chain is built from TRBV4-2 and TRBJ2-1; TRBD1 might be the D (7 bases). This CDR3 is 16 amino acids long. Trimming took 0 bases from V and 3 from J, leaving 12 bases between them. Germline lookup yields CDR1 LGHNA and CDR2 YNFKEQ. The CDR3 DNA is TGTGCCAGCAGCCAAGATAGGAGGGGGCACTACAATGAGCAGTTCTTC. Translation gives CASSQDRRGHYNEQFF.

The J gene is TRBJ2-5, the V gene TRBV4-2; D is undetermined. CDR3 size: 14 residues. Trimming removed 1 base at V and 5 bases at J, with 11 bases between. Germline V lookup: CDR1 LGHNA, CDR2 YNFKEQ. The CDR3 DNA reads TGTGCCAGCAGCCAAGGAAGCCAGGTGGAGACCCAGTACTTC. Encoded protein: CASSQGSQVETQYF.